Following are 30 T cell receptor beta chains from one sample sequenced in a study of long-term antiretroviral therapy in people with HIV. An immunoSEQ assay, version v3.0, was performed at survey level. Sequencing was performed with immunoSEQ multiplex PCR; in TCRdb, only in-frame clones are kept and a portion is missing. The sample records 30,000 to 40,000 clones, roughly 80% being singletons. Specimen: unsorted PBMCs, collected 0.3 years after starting antiretroviral therapy. These receptor sequences come from a man aged 18-30 years with HIV.

V and J are TRBV9 and TRBJ2-1; TRBD2 matches at 7 bases. J gave up 3 bases and V 2 bases, and 11 bases lay outside the gene matches. CDR1 SGDLS and CDR2 YYNGEE come from the germline V gene. This CDR3 has 17 amino acids. This chain's CDR3 is CASSVTPRASGYNEQFF. Here the CDR3 DNA reads TGTGCCAGCAGCGTCACACCCCGGGCTAGCGGCTACAATGAGCAGTTCTTC.

The table lists this clone with a few counts. V is TRBV5-6 and J is TRBJ1-1; a possible D gene is TRBD1 (5 bases). The germline V gene has CDR1 SGHDT and CDR2 YYEEEE. This CDR3 contains 14 residues. Trimming cost V 2 bases and J 4 bases, with 12 bases left between them. CDR3 sequence (DNA): TGTGCCAGCAGCTTTGGGACCCCGGGCACTGAAGCTTTCTTT. Its protein is CASSFGTPGTEAFF.

This rearrangement joins TRBV4-3 to TRBJ1-2; no definite D call. V was pared by 1 base and J by 0 bases, with 0 bases between. This CDR3 contains 12 residues. Germline CDR1 is LGHNA and CDR2 is YSLEER. CDR3 coding DNA: TGCGCCAGCAGCCAAGCTAACTATGGCTACACCTTC. It yields the protein CASSQANYGYTF.

The V gene is TRBV30, the J gene TRBJ1-4, with D possibly TRBD1 on 5 matching bases. The CDR3 extends over 16 amino acids. Germline-derived CDR1 and CDR2 are GTSNPN and SVGIG (reference sequence). The V end was cut by 4 bases, the J end by 4 bases, with 19 bases between. CDR3 in DNA: TGTGCCTGGAATCGTGAAGGGCTTCAGGGTAATGAAAAACTGTTTTTT. Translating gives CAWNREGLQGNEKLFF.

The V call is TRBV18, the J call TRBJ1-1; no reliable D call. The CDR3 sequence is 14 residues long. V was cut by 6 bases and J by 0 bases, with 11 bases left in between. Germline values: CDR1 KGHSH, CDR2 LQKENI. The DNA of the CDR3 is TGTGCCAGCTCCCTCGGGGAAATGAACACTGAAGCTTTCTTT. This gives the protein CASSLGEMNTEAFF.

This clone was observed once. The chain combines TRBV27 with TRBJ1-2, with 7 bases identical to TRBD1. Germline V lookup: CDR1 MNHEY, CDR2 SMNVEV (reference sequence). The CDR3 is 18 amino acids. J was trimmed by 2 bases and V by 2 bases; bases with no gene match: 14. The CDR3 DNA sequence: TGTGCCAGCAGTTTAGTCCCTTTGACAGGGAGGGGAAACTATGGCTACACCTTC. Translating gives CASSLVPLTGRGNYGYTF.

V is TRBV5-4 and J is TRBJ1-2; D is unclear. Germline V lookup: CDR1 SGHNT, CDR2 YYREEE (reference sequence). This CDR3 has 14 residues. The V end was cut by 5 bases, the J end by 3 bases, with 14 bases between. The CDR3 reads CASSLPGKDYGYTF. The CDR3, as DNA: TGTGCCAGCAGTTTACCTGGCAAGGACTATGGCTACACCTTC.

The chain uses TRBV5-1 and TRBJ2-2, with 12 bases lining up with TRBD1. The V gene end was trimmed by 3 bases and the J gene end by 7 bases; junction bases not matched to a gene: 4. This CDR3 comprises 15 residues. Germline values: CDR1 SGHRS, CDR2 YFSETQ. CDR3 DNA sequence: TGCGCCAGCAGCTGGGGACAGGGGGCAAACGGGGAGCTGTTTTTT. Its protein is CASSWGQGANGELFF.

This clone occurred a few times. This rearrangement joins TRBV9 to TRBJ2-5, with TRBD2 identical over 8 bases. This CDR3 is 13 amino acids long. Germline V CDR1 and CDR2: SGDLS, YYNGEE. Trimming took 7 bases from V and 5 from J; bases not matched to a gene: 7. The CDR3 spells CASRRGEEETQYF. For the CDR3, the DNA is TGTGCCAGCCGGCGGGGGGAAGAGGAGACCCAGTACTTC.

This clone was observed a few times. The V and J genes are TRBV18 and TRBJ2-7; D gene uncertain. The CDR3 consists of 13 residues. V lost 8 bases and J 6 bases, leaving 17 bases between the germline ends. CDR1 and CDR2 (germline): KGHSH, LQKENI. The CDR3: CASRGAVEGEQYF. In DNA, the CDR3 is TGTGCCAGCCGAGGAGCAGTAGAAGGCGAGCAGTACTTC.

The V call is TRBV7-9, the J call TRBJ2-7, with a possible D match to TRBD1 (7 bases). Trimming shortened V by 1 base and J by 7 bases, and 14 bases separated the two germline ends. In germline, CDR1 is SEHNR, CDR2 FQNEAQ (reference sequence). The CDR3 totals 14 residues. The CDR3 here is CASSLEQGRWEQYF. CDR3 coding DNA: TGTGCCAGCAGCTTAGAACAGGGGAGGTGGGAGCAGTACTTC.

The chain joins TRBV6-6 to TRBJ1-3; maybe TRBD1 (5 bases). This CDR3 contains 14 residues. The germline V gene encodes CDR1 MNHNY and CDR2 SVGAGI (reference sequence). Trimming pared 4 bases from V and 1 base from J, leaving 8 bases between. The CDR3 spells CASSFGGSGNTIYF. The CDR3 DNA reads as TGTGCCAGCAGTTTCGGGGGATCTGGAAACACCATATATTTT.

The chain uses TRBV9 and TRBJ1-5; D gene unclear. The germline V gene has CDR1 SGDLS and CDR2 YYNGEE. Trimming took off 7 bases at V and 3 bases at J, with 11 bases between the two ends. This CDR3 comprises 13 residues. The CDR3 nucleotides are TGTGCCAGCGCCAGCGGATACAATCAGCCCCAGCATTTT. This gives the protein CASASGYNQPQHF.

V and J are TRBV2 and TRBJ2-5; a weak D match, TRBD2 (5 bases). Germline V gene sequence: CDR1 SNHLY, CDR2 FYNNEI. Trimming cost V 6 bases and J 5 bases, with 16 bases left between them. The CDR3 totals 14 residues. The CDR3 DNA sequence: TGTGCCAGCAGATTGACTACCTCGGTTGAGACCCAGTACTTC. Translated, it gives CASRLTTSVETQYF.

The chain has TRBV27 and TRBJ2-2, with D maybe TRBD2 (6 bases). The CDR3 is 14 amino acids. V was trimmed by 2 bases and J by 7 bases, leaving 11 bases between them. Germline CDR1 MNHEY, CDR2 SMNVEV (reference sequence). The CDR3 is CASSLELAGGELFF. The CDR3 DNA reads TGTGCCAGCAGTTTAGAACTAGCCGGCGGGGAGCTGTTTTTT.

The chain uses TRBV20-1 and TRBJ2-1; TRBD2 aligns across 7 bases. This CDR3 has 11 amino acids. V shed 3 bases and J 12 bases; nucleotides not matched to a gene: 5. The V gene's germline CDR1 is DFQATT and CDR2 SNEGSKA (reference sequence). CDR3 coding DNA: TGCAGTGCTAGGGGGCGGGAGTGGCAGTTCTTC. Its translation: CSARGREWQFF.

The chain employs TRBV7-8 and TRBJ2-5; D may be TRBD2 (6 bases). The length of the CDR3 is 15 residues. Trimming took 1 base from V and 9 from J, leaving 18 bases between them. Germline values: CDR1 SGHVS, CDR2 FQNEAQ. CDR3 loop: CASSLVFDPTGAQYF. CDR3 in DNA: TGTGCCAGCAGCTTAGTCTTCGACCCCACGGGGGCCCAGTACTTC.

The chain uses TRBV7-3 and TRBJ2-1; D possibly corresponds to TRBD2 (6 bases). Germline V gene sequence: CDR1 SGHTA, CDR2 FQGTGA. V lost 1 base, J lost 5 bases, and 18 bases lay in between. This CDR3 has 17 residues. The CDR3 region is CASSLNGPGATNNEQFF. CDR3 coding DNA: TGTGCCAGCAGCTTAAACGGCCCGGGAGCGACAAACAATGAGCAGTTCTTC.

This clone was counted a single time. This chain joins TRBV30 and TRBJ1-3; D ambiguous. V was clipped by 0 bases and J by 10 bases, with 13 bases between them. The V gene's germline CDR1 is GTSNPN and CDR2 SVGIG (reference sequence). The CDR3 totals 13 residues. CDR3 protein: CAWSVDLFRTIYF. The CDR3 nucleotides are TGTGCCTGGAGTGTAGATCTATTCCGAACCATATATTTT.

The chain recombines TRBV9 with TRBJ2-7, with D perhaps matching TRBD2 (6 bases). This CDR3 region has 15 residues. V gave up 0 bases and J gave up 2 bases, with 12 bases separating them. The germline CDR1 and CDR2 sequences are SGDLS and YYNGEE. The CDR3 DNA reads TGTGCCAGCAGCGTAGGGGCTAGCGTCACCTACGAGCAGTACTTC. It specifies CASSVGASVTYEQYF.

The gene calls are TRBV29-1 and TRBJ1-1, with a possible D match to TRBD1 (6 bases). CDR1 is SQVTM, CDR2 ANQGSEA, per germline. The V and J ends lost 2 bases and 0 bases respectively, with 16 bases between them. CDR3 length: 16 residues. The CDR3 is CSVEQGQNHMNTEAFF. The DNA of the CDR3 is TGCAGCGTTGAACAGGGGCAGAATCATATGAACACTGAAGCTTTCTTT. The full variable domain, its missing parts supplied by reference TRBV29-1 and TRBJ1-1, is SAVISQKPSRDICQRGTSLTIQCQVDSQVTMMFWYRQQPGQSLTLIATANQGSEATYESGFVIDKFPISRPNLTFSTLTVSNMSPEDSSIYLCSVEQGQNHMNTEAFFGQGTRLTVV.

The chain combines TRBV9 with TRBJ1-4; D gene unclear. V lost 2 bases and J lost 5, with 10 bases in between. The CDR3 is 14 amino acids. Germline V gives CDR1 SGDLS, CDR2 YYNGEE. In DNA, the CDR3 is TGTGCCAGCAGCGTTGGACCGGCGAATGAAAAACTGTTTTTT. As protein: CASSVGPANEKLFF.

This clone was seen more than once but under ten times. The rearrangement uses TRBV21-1 and TRBJ2-2; TRBD2 is the table's D call and was not checked against the DNA. TRBV21-1 is deemed a pseudogene. This CDR3 contains 16 residues. CDR3 sequence: CASTSDRKGRTGELFF. The CDR3 region has the DNA TGTGCCAGCACTTCAGATCGGAAGGGGAGGACCGGGGAGCTGTTTTTT.

The J gene is TRBJ2-4, the V gene TRBV7-9; 7 nucleotides line up with TRBD2. CDR3 length equals 13 residues. Trimming at V came to 6 bases and at J to 7 bases, leaving 6 bases not matched to a gene. Germline values: CDR1 SEHNR, CDR2 FQNEAQ (reference sequence). Written as DNA, the CDR3 is TGTGCCAGCAGTCCCGCCGGGGGGAACATTCAGTACTTC. Protein: CASSPAGGNIQYF.

This chain uses TRBV9 with TRBJ2-7; TRBD2 aligns across 12 bases. The CDR3 sequence is 16 residues long. CDR1 is SGDLS and CDR2 is YYNGEE in the germline V gene. Germline trimming cut 3 bases from V and 3 bases from J; bases unmatched to any gene: 7. CDR3 loop: CASSAERLAGDYEQYF. Here the CDR3 DNA reads TGTGCCAGCAGCGCCGAAAGACTAGCGGGAGACTACGAGCAGTACTTC.

This clone is classed as medium-sized. Here the CDR3 reads CASSVEGGPGNEQFF. DNA of the CDR3: TGTGCCAGCAGCGTGGAGGGGGGGCCGGGCAATGAGCAGTTCTTC. V is TRBV9 and J is TRBJ2-1, with D possibly TRBD2 on 7 matching bases. Germline CDR1 reads SGDLS; CDR2 reads YYNGEE. The V gene lost 2 bases and the J gene lost 6 bases, with 15 bases spanning the gap. The CDR3 is 15 residues long.

The chain recombines TRBV7-8 with TRBJ2-7; D remains unclear. Germline V gene sequence: CDR1 SGHVS, CDR2 FQNEAQ. CDR3 length: 15 residues. V shed 1 base and J shed 1 base, with 11 bases lying between them. The CDR3 nucleotides read TGTGCCAGCAGCTTAGAACAAATGAGATCCTACGAGCAGTACTTC. The encoded protein is CASSLEQMRSYEQYF.

The J gene is TRBJ2-7, the V gene TRBV6-5, with 11 bases aligning to TRBD2. Germline V gene lookup returns CDR1 MNHEY and CDR2 SVGAGI. V shed 2 bases and J 3 bases; nucleotides not matched to a gene: 6. This CDR3 region has 16 residues. The CDR3 here is CASSYTGLADIYEQYF. For the CDR3, the DNA is TGTGCCAGCAGTTACACGGGACTAGCGGATATCTACGAGCAGTACTTC.

As DNA, the CDR3 is TGTGCCACCAGCACGGGCGACAGGGGGTATCCAGATACGCAGTATTTT. This codes for CATSTGDRGYPDTQYF. V and J are TRBV15 and TRBJ2-3; TRBD1 aligns across 9 bases. V trimming: 4 bases; J trimming: 4 bases; junction bases outside the gene matches: 9. The CDR3 is made up of 16 amino acids. The V gene's germline CDR1 is LNHNV and CDR2 YYDKDF (reference sequence).

The rearrangement joins TRBV19 to TRBJ2-7; unclear D gene. The CDR3 extends over 14 amino acids. Germline V gene data show CDR1 as LNHDA and CDR2 as SQIVND (reference sequence). Trimming shortened V by 2 bases and J by 1 base, and 9 bases separated the two germline ends. CDR3 sequence: CASSIRAQSYEQYF. CDR3 nucleotide sequence: TGTGCCAGTAGTATACGCGCGCAATCCTACGAGCAGTACTTC. Looking up the rest from reference TRBV19 and TRBJ2-7 gives the full variable domain: DGGITQSPKYLFRKEGQNVTLSCEQNLNHDAMYWYRQDPGQGLRLIYYSQIVNDFQKGDIAEGYSVSREKKESFPLTVTSAQKNPTAFYLCASSIRAQSYEQYFGPGTRLTVT.